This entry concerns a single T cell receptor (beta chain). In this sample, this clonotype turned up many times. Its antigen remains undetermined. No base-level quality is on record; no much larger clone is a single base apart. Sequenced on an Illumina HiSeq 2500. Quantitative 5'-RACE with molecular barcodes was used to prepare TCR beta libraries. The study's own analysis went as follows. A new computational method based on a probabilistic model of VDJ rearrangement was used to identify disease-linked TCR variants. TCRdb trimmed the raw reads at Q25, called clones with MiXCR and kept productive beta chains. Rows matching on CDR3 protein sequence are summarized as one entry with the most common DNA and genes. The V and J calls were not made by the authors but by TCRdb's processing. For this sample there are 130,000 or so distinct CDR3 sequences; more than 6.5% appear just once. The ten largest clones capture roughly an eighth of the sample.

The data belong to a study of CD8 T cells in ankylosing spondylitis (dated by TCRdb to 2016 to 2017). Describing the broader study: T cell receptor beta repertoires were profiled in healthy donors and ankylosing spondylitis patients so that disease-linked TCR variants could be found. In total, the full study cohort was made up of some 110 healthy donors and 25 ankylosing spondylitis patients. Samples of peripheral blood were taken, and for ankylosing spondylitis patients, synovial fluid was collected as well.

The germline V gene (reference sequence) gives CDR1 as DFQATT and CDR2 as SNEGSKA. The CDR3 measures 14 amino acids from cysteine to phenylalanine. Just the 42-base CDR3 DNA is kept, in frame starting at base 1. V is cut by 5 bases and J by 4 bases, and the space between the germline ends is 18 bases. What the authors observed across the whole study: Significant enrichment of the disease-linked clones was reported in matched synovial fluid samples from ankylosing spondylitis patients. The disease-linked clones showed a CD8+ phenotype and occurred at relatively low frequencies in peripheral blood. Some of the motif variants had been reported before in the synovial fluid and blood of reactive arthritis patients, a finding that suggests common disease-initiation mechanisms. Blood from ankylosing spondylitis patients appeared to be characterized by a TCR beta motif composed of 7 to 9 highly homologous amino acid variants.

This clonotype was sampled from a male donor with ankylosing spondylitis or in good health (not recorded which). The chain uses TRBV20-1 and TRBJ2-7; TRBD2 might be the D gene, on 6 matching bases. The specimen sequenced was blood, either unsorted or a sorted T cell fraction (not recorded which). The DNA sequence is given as TGCAGTGCTGAACCGGGCCCTGGAGGGTACGAGCAGTACTTC. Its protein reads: CSAEPGPGGYEQYF.